Given below is one TCR beta chain in context. Its antigen remains unidentified. PCR primers comprised 60 Vbeta and 13 Jbeta primers. TCRdb keeps only in-frame clones here, not all; method: immunoSEQ multiplex PCR. The sample lists 65,000 to 100,000 clones, roughly 74% seen once, with under 2.5% in the top ten. The CDR3 is 14 residues long. V dropped 3 bases and J dropped 5; count of bases not matched to a gene: 4. In germline, CDR1 is LNHDA, CDR2 SQIVND (reference sequence). The entry originates in a study of cytomegalovirus exposure and HLA in healthy donors. As for the study in general: Findings of an earlier analysis included 110 million or so unique TCR beta sequences from roughly 190 million T cells.

Study-level points and caveats: Indistinguishability led to the exclusion of some V segments, TRBV6-2 and TRBV6-3 included. The dataset shows that most TCR sequences were rare, while some public TCRs occurred in many donors. The productive fraction for most TCR beta V segments was about 87% or about 30% in an earlier analysis.

Material: PBMCs. The chain carries TRBV19 and TRBJ1-1; 9 bases align to TRBD1. The sequence was obtained from a man aged 40-50 years in good health and CMV-seronegative. The DNA of the CDR3 is TGTGCCAGTAGTATTCGCGACAGGGGGACTGAAGCTTTCTTT. This translates into CASSIRDRGTEAFF. Using reference TRBV19 and TRBJ1-1 for the parts outside the CDR3, the full variable domain is DGGITQSPKYLFRKEGQNVTLSCEQNLNHDAMYWYRQDPGQGLRLIYYSQIVNDFQKGDIAEGYSVSREKKESFPLTVTSAQKNPTAFYLCASSIRDRGTEAFFGQGTRLTVV.